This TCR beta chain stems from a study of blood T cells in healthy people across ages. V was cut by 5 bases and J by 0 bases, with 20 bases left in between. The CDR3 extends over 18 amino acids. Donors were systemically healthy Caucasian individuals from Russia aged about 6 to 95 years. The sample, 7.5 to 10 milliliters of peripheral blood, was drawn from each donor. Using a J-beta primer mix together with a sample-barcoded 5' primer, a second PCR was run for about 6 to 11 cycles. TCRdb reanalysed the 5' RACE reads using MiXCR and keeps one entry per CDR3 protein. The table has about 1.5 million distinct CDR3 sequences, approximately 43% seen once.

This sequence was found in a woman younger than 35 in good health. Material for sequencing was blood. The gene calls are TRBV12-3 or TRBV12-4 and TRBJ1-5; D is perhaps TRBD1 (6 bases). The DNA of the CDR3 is TGTGCCAGCAGTACCTGGGGAAGGGGGGGTTATAGCAATCAGCCCCAGCATTTT. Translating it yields CASSTWGRGGYSNQPQHF.